This T cell receptor (beta chain) derives from a study of a mutant IDH1 vaccine in newly diagnosed glioma. Study overall: Patients previously underwent radiotherapy, temozolomide, or both, and most underwent both.

Concerning this clone itself: Its antigen is unknown.

Findings and caveats of the study: Among patients, 90% to 95% showed immune responses induced by the vaccine.

The CDR3 totals 14 residues. Germline V lookup: CDR1 MGHRA, CDR2 YSYEKL. Between the trimmed V and J ends, which lost 1 base and 0 bases, there was a span of 7 bases. As to time point: baseline, week 1 (first vaccination visit). The sample's treatment: pre-vaccination baseline after standard-of-care therapy. This table comes from immunoSEQ multiplex PCR, and its TCRdb copy is limited to in-frame clones, with some not included. This sample carries tens of thousands of clones, approximately 91% of them seen once, and the ten largest clones take about 9.2%. The sequences come from PBMCs, collected from a glioma patient treated with radiotherapy, temozolomide or both. The V and J genes are TRBV4-1 and TRBJ2-7, with D unclear. The source is a man younger than 45 with glioma. CDR3 in amino acids: CASSQGAGSYEQYF. The CDR3 DNA sequence: TGCGCCAGCAGCCAAGGGGCCGGCTCCTACGAGCAGTACTTC.